This entry concerns a single T cell receptor (beta chain). The data were taken from a study of post-analysis software for immune sequencing data. The TCR beta cDNA libraries carried unique molecular identifiers. Via MiXCR, TCRdb re-called the PCR reads, giving one row per CDR3 protein. The data hold around 500,000 distinct CDR3 sequences, with under 40% observed a single time. The source material was blood. The TCR originated in a girl aged 2 to 17 with multiple sclerosis.

The CDR3 sequence is CASSPTGARSGEQFF. The CDR3 nucleotides read TGCGCCAGCAGCCCAACCGGGGCGCGATCGGGAGAGCAGTTCTTC. The chain is built from TRBV4-1 and TRBJ2-1, with D perhaps matching TRBD1 or TRBD2 (5 bases each). Trimming removed 4 bases from V and 10 bases from J, with 20 bases in between. In germline, CDR1 is MGHRA, CDR2 YSYEKL. The CDR3 is made up of 15 amino acids.